A few counts support the clone carrying this TCR beta chain. Its target is unknown. Trimming took 5 bases from V and 9 from J; bases not matched to a gene: 7. The germline gives CDR1 SGHVS, CDR2 FNYEAQ. This CDR3 is 14 amino acids long. It was through 5'RACE template switching that TCR cDNA was made, with a universal primer site and UMIs added. TCRdb reanalysed the 5' RACE reads using MiXCR and keeps one entry per CDR3 protein. The data contain nearly 550,000 distinct CDR3 sequences, 19% of them seen just once; the ten biggest clones take up 13% to 15%. The sample originates from a study of T cells after yellow fever vaccination. Study summary: Libraries from low-cell-number fractions were prepared with the SMART-Seq v4 Ultra Low Input RNA kit. Study observations and caveats: Contamination of FACS-sorted repertoires by abundant clonotypes from the bulk population could occur. Faster peaking, at day 5 versus 15, marked a secondary response that was weaker.

Sequencing was performed on PBMCs, taken 15 days after the yellow fever booster vaccination. This receptor was identified in a man between 25 and 39 years old who received the YFV17D yellow fever vaccine. V is TRBV7-6 and J is TRBJ2-1, with TRBD2 matching over 10 bases. CDR3 sequence (DNA): TGTGCCAGCAGCCCTAGCGGGAGTACCGGTGAGCAGTTCTTC. Translation: CASSPSGSTGEQFF.